Listed here is a single T cell receptor beta chain. The data stem from a study of blood T cell repertoires in COVID-19. For the study at large: COVID-19 samples, acute and convalescent, were from the United States, Italy and Spain. Nucleic acid was either cDNA or gDNA, and it came from T cells, B-cell-depleted T cells, or PBMCs.

Authors' methods: Estimates of nucleated cell counts were drawn from the amplification of reference gene primers. Using immunoSEQ multiplex PCR, the repertoire was profiled, and TCRdb retains in-frame clones only, with some absent. V and J calls and clone size are copied from that table; D and trimming were computed from the DNA. Found here are roughly 150,000 clones, 80% to 90% of them singletons; the top ten hold about 15%. With V trimmed by 3 bases and J by 6 bases, 5 bases remained unmatched. CDR1 is KGHDR, CDR2 SFDVKD, per germline. The CDR3 is 14 residues long. This rearrangement joins TRBV24-1 to TRBJ2-3; 7 bases are a match to TRBD1. This clonotype was obtained from a woman aged 40 to 50 with acute or convalescent COVID-19. Input material: peripheral blood. The CDR3, as DNA: TGTGCCACCAGTGATCCTACAGGGGAGGATACGCAGTATTTT. This encodes CATSDPTGEDTQYF.